This TCR beta chain was sequenced in a study of cytomegalovirus exposure and HLA in healthy donors. Study-wide context: The study placed about 86% of its approximately 360 genotyped donors in the Caucasian-associated ancestry cluster. Study results and caveats: Sequencing depth across donors, presence/absence analyses assumed, was roughly uniform. In an earlier analysis, about 87% or about 30%: the productive usage of most TCR beta V segments. V- and J-gene trimming in TCR beta was tied to a missense DCLRE1C variant by an analysis performed later.

A note on this clone: Its specificity is unknown.

This CDR3 is 15 amino acids long. The V gene lost 5 bases and the J gene lost 6 bases, with 17 bases spanning the gap. Germline assignment: CDR1 SGHAT and CDR2 FQDESV (reference sequence). The primer mix had 60 Vbeta and 13 Jbeta primers. The data were produced by immunoSEQ multiplex PCR, yet TCRdb's version contains in-frame clones alone and is incomplete. The repertoire holds approximately 150,000 clones, over 75% seen once, with 1.3% in the top ten. The rearrangement links TRBV11-1 to TRBJ2-1; possibly TRBD1 for D (5 bases). Sequenced input: PBMCs. This clonotype was sampled from a man aged 45-65 years in good health and CMV-seropositive. The CDR3 here is CASSRSGHSLNEQFF. The CDR3 DNA sequence: TGTGCCAGCAGCCGATCCGGACATTCCCTCAATGAGCAGTTCTTC.